One and the same sample provided the 28 T cell receptor beta chains below, sequenced in a study of CXCR3-negative and CXCR3-positive naive CD8 T cells. Researchers prepared the TRB cDNA libraries using 5' RACE with UMI labels. Following a re-call of the 5' RACE reads, TCRdb has one entry per CDR3 protein and lacks DNA. In total, the table holds around 50,000 distinct CDR3 sequences. The specimen was memory CD8+ T cells from blood. The receptors come from a human donor in good health. Some clones in this sample may be carry-over from other donors' samples.

The chain has TRBV7-9 and TRBJ2-7; checking the TCRdb D call of TRBD1 is not possible without DNA. Germline-derived CDR1 and CDR2 are SEHNR and FQNEAQ (reference sequence). This CDR3 comprises 13 residues. Here the CDR3 reads CASSTGTVGEQYF.

This chain links TRBV4-3 with TRBJ2-5. The V gene's germline CDR1 is LGHNA and CDR2 YSLEER. CDR3 size: 13 residues. CDR3 sequence reads: CASSHNLQETQYF.

The V gene is TRBV6-2 or TRBV6-3, the J gene TRBJ1-1. The CDR3 extends over 12 amino acids. Germline values: CDR1 MNHEY, CDR2 SVGEGT. CDR3 loop: CASSELNTEAFF.

V usage is TRBV7-6 and J usage is TRBJ2-1; as DNA is missing, the TRBD2 call by TCRdb cannot be tested. Germline V CDR1 and CDR2: SGHVS, FNYEAQ. The CDR3 runs 15 residues. Here the CDR3 reads CASSLEGLAGHEQFF.

The CDR3 sequence: CSGGRLVSGTEAFF. The V gene is TRBV29-1, the J gene TRBJ1-1; TCRdb calls TRBD1, which cannot be checked without DNA. The V gene's germline CDR1 is SQVTM and CDR2 ANQGSEA. The CDR3 has 14 residues. The variable domain in full, completed from reference TRBV29-1 and TRBJ1-1, reads SAVISQKPSRDICQRGTSLTIQCQVDSQVTMMFWYRQQPGQSLTLIATANQGSEATYESGFVIDKFPISRPNLTFSTLTVSNMSPEDSSIYLCSGGRLVSGTEAFFGQGTRLTVV.

The chain is built from TRBV7-3 and TRBJ1-1; TCRdb's D gene call, TRBD1, goes unchecked for lack of DNA. CDR3 length equals 13 residues. Germline CDR1 is SGHTA and CDR2 is FQGTGA. The CDR3 here is CASSLTGDVEAFF.

This clonotype registers medium-sized (0.01 to 0.1%) by frequency. The V call is TRBV11-2, the J call TRBJ1-1; TCRdb's assignment of TRBD1 cannot be checked, as there is no DNA. Per the germline V gene, CDR1 is SGHAT and CDR2 is FQNNGV. There are 15 residues in the CDR3. CDR3 sequence: CASSLQQGMNTEAFF.

The chain carries TRBV7-9 and TRBJ1-1; TCRdb indicates TRBD1, and absent DNA this call remains unverified. The germline V gene encodes CDR1 SEHNR and CDR2 FQNEAQ (reference sequence). This CDR3 region has 16 residues. The CDR3 spells CASSPPGEPMNTEAFF.

The rearrangement uses TRBV20-1 and TRBJ2-3; the TCRdb call, TRBD2, lacks DNA for checking. Looked up from germline, CDR1 is DFQATT and CDR2 is SNEGSKA (reference sequence). This CDR3 contains 16 residues. The CDR3 here is CSAKRMAGDWEDTQYF.

CDR3: CSVEEEWDNEQFF. This sequence joins TRBV29-1 and TRBJ2-1. Germline CDR1 SQVTM, CDR2 ANQGSEA. This CDR3 is 13 amino acids long.

The chain joins TRBV29-1 to TRBJ1-2; the D call from TCRdb, TRBD1, cannot be confirmed without DNA. The CDR3 extends over 13 amino acids. Germline-derived CDR1 and CDR2 are SQVTM and ANQGSEA. CDR3 protein: CSVVGGANYGYTF.

The chain couples TRBV14 to TRBJ1-1. Germline assignment: CDR1 SGHDN and CDR2 FVKESK. The CDR3 is 13 residues long. The CDR3 loop reads CASSQVTDTEAFF.

The chain couples TRBV27 to TRBJ1-5; checking the TCRdb D call of TRBD1 is not possible without DNA. CDR3 length equals 16 residues. CDR1 is MNHEY and CDR2 is SMNVEV in the germline V gene (reference sequence). Here the CDR3 reads CASSFKPGQGHQPQHF.

The rearrangement joins TRBV7-9 to TRBJ2-2; TCRdb returns TRBD2, unconfirmable since there is no DNA. Germline values: CDR1 SEHNR, CDR2 FQNEAQ (reference sequence). The CDR3 runs to 17 residues. CDR3 loop: CASRDPFREGPGGELFF.

The V call is TRBV29-1, the J call TRBJ2-3; TCRdb lists TRBD2, though no DNA is available to test this call. CDR1 is SQVTM, CDR2 ANQGSEA, per germline. The CDR3 has 16 amino acids. The CDR3 spells CSVEDSGAGGRYTQYF.

V and J are TRBV20-1 and TRBJ2-2; TCRdb selects TRBD2, and the lack of DNA leaves this call unchecked. From germline, CDR1 is DFQATT and CDR2 SNEGSKA (reference sequence). CDR3 length: 16 amino acids. Here the CDR3 reads CSASVLAGGDTGELFF.

The chain uses TRBV4-3 and TRBJ2-1. Looked up from germline, CDR1 is LGHNA and CDR2 is YSLEER. The CDR3 has 16 amino acids. The CDR3 is CASSQELGGSYNEQFF.

This chain links TRBV29-1 with TRBJ2-2; TCRdb's assignment of TRBD1 cannot be checked, as there is no DNA. Looked up from germline, CDR1 is SQVTM and CDR2 is ANQGSEA. The CDR3 totals 13 residues. CDR3 residues: CSVERETTGELFF.

The V gene is TRBV4-1, the J gene TRBJ2-2; without DNA, the TCRdb call of TRBD2 cannot be checked. Germline V gene lookup returns CDR1 MGHRA and CDR2 YSYEKL. This CDR3 is built from 17 residues. The CDR3 protein is CASSLPGLAGNTGELFF.

The rearrangement uses TRBV29-1 and TRBJ2-7; lacking DNA, the TRBD1 call made by TCRdb goes unchecked. This CDR3 has 13 amino acids. Germline CDR1 SQVTM, CDR2 ANQGSEA. The CDR3 is CSVCPRNTYEQYF.

The CDR3 spells CSALSEHTEAFF. This chain joins TRBV20-1 and TRBJ1-1. The germline CDR1 and CDR2 sequences are DFQATT and SNEGSKA (reference sequence). The CDR3 has 12 residues.

J is TRBJ1-1 and V is TRBV7-9; checking the TCRdb D call of TRBD1 is not possible without DNA. CDR3 length: 14 amino acids. Germline assignment: CDR1 SEHNR and CDR2 FQNEAQ (reference sequence). The CDR3 is CASSYETVNTEAFF.

The V gene is TRBV28, the J gene TRBJ2-7. The germline V gene has CDR1 MDHEN and CDR2 SYDVKM. The CDR3 has 15 amino acids. The CDR3 here is CASSFGLAATYEQYF.

V is TRBV20-1 and J is TRBJ2-5; the TCRdb call, TRBD2, lacks DNA for checking. This CDR3 is built from 15 residues. Germline V gene sequence: CDR1 DFQATT, CDR2 SNEGSKA (reference sequence). The CDR3 spells CSARLSGSVEETQYF.

The rearrangement uses TRBV11-2 and TRBJ1-2; the TCRdb call, TRBD1, lacks DNA for checking. The CDR3 sequence is 15 residues long. The germline CDR1 and CDR2 sequences are SGHAT and FQNNGV. CDR3 in amino acids: CASSYSPGTVYGYTF.

V usage is TRBV7-9 and J usage is TRBJ2-2; the D gene TCRdb calls, TRBD1, cannot be checked with no DNA. Germline lookup yields CDR1 SEHNR and CDR2 FQNEAQ (reference sequence). The CDR3 is 14 amino acids. The CDR3 protein is CASSPRMGTGELFF.

The chain is built from TRBV7-9 and TRBJ1-5. CDR1 and CDR2 from the germline V gene are SEHNR and FQNEAQ (reference sequence). The length of the CDR3 is 12 residues. CDR3 in amino acids: CASSLGEQPQHF.

The CDR3 protein is CASSQGAGGNTGELFF. The chain employs TRBV4-1 and TRBJ2-2. The CDR3 has 16 amino acids. Germline CDR1 reads MGHRA; CDR2 reads YSYEKL.